What follows are 3 T cell receptor beta chains derived from one specimen sequenced in a study of technical replicates of blood from a few donors. Method: immunoSEQ multiplex PCR; TCRdb's copy keeps in-frame clones and lacks some. The repertoire holds 85,000 to 90,000 clones, with under 95% as singletons. The specimen sequenced was T cells isolated from PBMCs. The receptors stem from a human donor in good health.

This clone was seen just once. This rearrangement joins TRBV6-6 to TRBJ1-1; tentative D call: TRBD1 (5 bases). The CDR3 covers 14 residues. Looked up from germline, CDR1 is MNHNY and CDR2 is SVGAGI (reference sequence). The germline V and J ends were trimmed by 7 bases and 6 bases, with 18 bases remaining between them. The CDR3 DNA reads TGTGCCAGCATTTTCTACGACGGGGGACCTGAAGCTTTCTTT. Protein product: CASIFYDGGPEAFF.

The chain employs TRBV7-3 and TRBJ2-5; D gene unclear. Deletions cut 1 base from V and 2 bases from J, with 11 bases between. The CDR3 has 15 residues. CDR1 SGHTA and CDR2 FQGTGA come from the germline V gene. As DNA, the CDR3 is TGTGCCAGCAGCTTAAGAGGAAACCCTCAAGAGACCCAGTACTTC. As protein: CASSLRGNPQETQYF.

The gene calls are TRBV23-1 and TRBJ1-4, with a possible D match to TRBD1 (6 bases). TRBV23-1 is filed as an ORF, its function uncertain. This CDR3 comprises 17 residues. V shed 7 bases and J shed 9 bases, with 27 bases lying between them. CDR3 coding DNA: TGCGCCAGCACTAAAGACAGGCTCCCATCGCCGGGGAAAAAACTGTTTTTT. Its translation is CASTKDRLPSPGKKLFF.